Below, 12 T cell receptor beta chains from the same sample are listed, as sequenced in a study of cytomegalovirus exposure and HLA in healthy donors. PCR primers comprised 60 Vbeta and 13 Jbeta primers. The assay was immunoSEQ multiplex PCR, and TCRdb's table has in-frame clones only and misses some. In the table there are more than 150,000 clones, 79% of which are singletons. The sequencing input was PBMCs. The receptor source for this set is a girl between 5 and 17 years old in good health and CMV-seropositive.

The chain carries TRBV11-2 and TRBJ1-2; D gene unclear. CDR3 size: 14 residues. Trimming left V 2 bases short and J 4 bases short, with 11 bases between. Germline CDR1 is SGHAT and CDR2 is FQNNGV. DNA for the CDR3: TGTGCCAGCAGCTTATTAGATGGTGCCTATGGCTACACCTTC. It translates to CASSLLDGAYGYTF.

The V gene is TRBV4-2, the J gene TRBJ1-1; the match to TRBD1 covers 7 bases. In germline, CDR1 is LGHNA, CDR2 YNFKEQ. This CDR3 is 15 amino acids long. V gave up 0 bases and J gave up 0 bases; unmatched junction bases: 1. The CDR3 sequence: CASSQEGTVNTEAFF. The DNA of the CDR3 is TGTGCCAGCAGCCAAGAGGGGACAGTGAACACTGAAGCTTTCTTT.

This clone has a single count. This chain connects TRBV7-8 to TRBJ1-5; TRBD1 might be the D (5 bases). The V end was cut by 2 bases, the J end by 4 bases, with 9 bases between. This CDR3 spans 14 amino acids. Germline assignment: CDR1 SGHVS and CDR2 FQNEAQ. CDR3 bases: TGTGCCAGCAGCTTAAACGGGGGAAATCAGCCCCAGCATTTT. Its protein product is CASSLNGGNQPQHF.

The DNA for the CDR3 is TGCGCCAGCAGCCACCCTCAAGCTGGGCGCACAACAGGCTACACCTTC. Amino acid sequence: CASSHPQAGRTTGYTF. The rearrangement uses TRBV4-3 and TRBJ1-2; unclear D gene. V lost 3 bases, J lost 8 bases, and 22 bases lay in between. This CDR3 has 16 residues. The germline V gene has CDR1 LGHNA and CDR2 YSLEER.

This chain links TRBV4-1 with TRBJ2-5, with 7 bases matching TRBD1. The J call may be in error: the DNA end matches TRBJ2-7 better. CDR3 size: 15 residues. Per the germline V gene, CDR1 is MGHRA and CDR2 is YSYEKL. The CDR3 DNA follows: TGCGCCAGCAGTCACCCCGGGCAGGGGGCCTACGAGCAGTACTTC. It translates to CASSHPGQGAYEQYF.

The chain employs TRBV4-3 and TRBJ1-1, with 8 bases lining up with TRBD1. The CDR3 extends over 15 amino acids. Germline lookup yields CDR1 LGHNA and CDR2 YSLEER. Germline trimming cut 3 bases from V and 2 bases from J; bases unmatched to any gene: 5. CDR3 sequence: CASSHGTGANTEAFF. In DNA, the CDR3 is TGCGCCAGCAGCCACGGGACAGGAGCTAACACTGAAGCTTTCTTT.

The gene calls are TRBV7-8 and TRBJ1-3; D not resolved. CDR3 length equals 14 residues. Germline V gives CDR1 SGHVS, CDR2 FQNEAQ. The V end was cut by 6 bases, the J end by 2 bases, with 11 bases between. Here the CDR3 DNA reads TGTGCCAGCAGTACAGCCGTTCCTGGAAACACCATATATTTT. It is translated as CASSTAVPGNTIYF.

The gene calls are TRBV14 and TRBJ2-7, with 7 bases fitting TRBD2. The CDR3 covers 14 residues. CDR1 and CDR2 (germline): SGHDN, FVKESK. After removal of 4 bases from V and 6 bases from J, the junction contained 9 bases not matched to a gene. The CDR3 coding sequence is TGTGCCAGCAGCCGGATGGGCAGGGAGGGCGAGCAGTACTTC. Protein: CASSRMGREGEQYF. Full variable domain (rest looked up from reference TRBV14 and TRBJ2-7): EAGVTQFPSHSVIEKGQTVTLRCDPISGHDNLYWYRRVMGKEIKFLLHFVKESKQDESGMPNNRFLAERTGGTYSTLKVQPAELEDSGVYFCASSRMGREGEQYFGPGTRLTVT.

For the CDR3, the DNA is TGTGCCAGCAGCTTAGCCCGACTAGCGGGGGCGCGCACAGATACGCAGTATTTT. Encoded protein: CASSLARLAGARTDTQYF. The V gene is TRBV11-2, the J gene TRBJ2-3; 12 bases match TRBD2. V lost 1 base, J lost 1 base, and 6 bases stayed unmatched. Germline CDR1 is SGHAT and CDR2 is FQNNGV. This CDR3 contains 18 residues.

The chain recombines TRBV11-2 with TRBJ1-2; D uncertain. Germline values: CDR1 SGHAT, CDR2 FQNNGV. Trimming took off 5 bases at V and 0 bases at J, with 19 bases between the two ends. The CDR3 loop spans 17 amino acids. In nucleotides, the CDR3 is TGTGCCAGCAGCACTCTTGGTGCGGCCCTAGCTAACTATGGCTACACCTTC. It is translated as CASSTLGAALANYGYTF.

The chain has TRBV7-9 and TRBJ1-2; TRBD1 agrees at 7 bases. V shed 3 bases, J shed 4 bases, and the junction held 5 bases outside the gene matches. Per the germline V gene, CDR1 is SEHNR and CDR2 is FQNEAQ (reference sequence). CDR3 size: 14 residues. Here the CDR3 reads CASSLEGAFYGYTF. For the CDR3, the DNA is TGTGCCAGCAGCTTGGAGGGGGCCTTCTATGGCTACACCTTC.

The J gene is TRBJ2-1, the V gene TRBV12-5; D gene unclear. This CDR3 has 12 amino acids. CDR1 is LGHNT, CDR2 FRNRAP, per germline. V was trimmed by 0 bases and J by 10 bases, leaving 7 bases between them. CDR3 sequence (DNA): TGTGCTAGTGGTTTGGTCGGGTCGGAGCAGTTCTTC. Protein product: CASGLVGSEQFF.